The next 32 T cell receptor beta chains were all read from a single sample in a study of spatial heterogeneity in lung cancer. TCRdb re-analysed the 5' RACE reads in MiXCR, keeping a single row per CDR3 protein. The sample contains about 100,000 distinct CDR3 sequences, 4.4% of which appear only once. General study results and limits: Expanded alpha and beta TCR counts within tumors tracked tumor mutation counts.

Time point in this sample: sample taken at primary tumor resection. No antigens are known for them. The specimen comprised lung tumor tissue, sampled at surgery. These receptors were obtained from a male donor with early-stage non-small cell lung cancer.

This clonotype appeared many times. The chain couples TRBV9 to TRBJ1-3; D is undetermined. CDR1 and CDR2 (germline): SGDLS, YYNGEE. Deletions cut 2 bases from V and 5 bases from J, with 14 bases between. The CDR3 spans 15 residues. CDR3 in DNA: TGTGCCAGCAGCGTGTCGTTCTTCGGAAGAAACACCATATATTTT. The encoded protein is CASSVSFFGRNTIYF.

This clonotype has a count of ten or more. The DNA for the CDR3 is TGCAGTGCTGGGACAGGGATCGGCGGTCAGCCCCAGCATTTT. It codes for CSAGTGIGGQPQHF. V and J are TRBV20-1 and TRBJ1-5, with 9 bases matching TRBD1. V trimming: 5 bases; J trimming: 6 bases; junction bases outside the gene matches: 8. The CDR3 runs 14 residues. In germline, CDR1 is DFQATT, CDR2 SNEGSKA (reference sequence).

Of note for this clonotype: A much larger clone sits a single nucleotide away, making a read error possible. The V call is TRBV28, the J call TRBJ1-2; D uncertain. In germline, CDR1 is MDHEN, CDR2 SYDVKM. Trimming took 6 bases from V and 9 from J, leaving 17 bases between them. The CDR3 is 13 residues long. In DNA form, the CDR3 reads TGTGCCAGCAGCTCCCTTCAGTTCGATAGCTACACCTTC. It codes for CASSSLQFDSYTF.

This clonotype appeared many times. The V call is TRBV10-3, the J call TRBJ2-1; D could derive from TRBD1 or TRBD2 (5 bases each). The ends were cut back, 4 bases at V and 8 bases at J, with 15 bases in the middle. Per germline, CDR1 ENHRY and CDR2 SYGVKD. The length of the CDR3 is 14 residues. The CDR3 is CAISGDGALHEQFF. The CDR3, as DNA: TGTGCCATCAGTGGGGACGGAGCTCTTCATGAGCAGTTCTTC.

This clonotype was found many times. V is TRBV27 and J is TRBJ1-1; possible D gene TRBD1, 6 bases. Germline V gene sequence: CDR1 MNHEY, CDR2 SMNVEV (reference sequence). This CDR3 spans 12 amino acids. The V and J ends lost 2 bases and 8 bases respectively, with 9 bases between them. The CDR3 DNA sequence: TGTGCCAGCAGTTTAGTAGGGGGGGAAGCTTTCTTT. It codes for CASSLVGGEAFF.

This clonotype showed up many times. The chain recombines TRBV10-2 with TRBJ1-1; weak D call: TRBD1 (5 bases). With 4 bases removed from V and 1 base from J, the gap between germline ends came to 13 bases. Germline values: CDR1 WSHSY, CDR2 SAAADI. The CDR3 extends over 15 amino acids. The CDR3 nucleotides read TGCGCCAGCAGTGGGAGGGGATGGGAGAACACTGAAGCTTTCTTT. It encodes CASSGRGWENTEAFF.

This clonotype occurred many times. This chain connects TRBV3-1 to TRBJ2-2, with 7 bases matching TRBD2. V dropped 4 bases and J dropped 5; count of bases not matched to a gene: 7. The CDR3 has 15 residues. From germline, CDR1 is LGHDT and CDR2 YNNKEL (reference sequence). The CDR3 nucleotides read TGTGCCAGCAGCCGCGGTCCTAGCGGAACCGGGGAGCTGTTTTTT. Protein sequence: CASSRGPSGTGELFF.

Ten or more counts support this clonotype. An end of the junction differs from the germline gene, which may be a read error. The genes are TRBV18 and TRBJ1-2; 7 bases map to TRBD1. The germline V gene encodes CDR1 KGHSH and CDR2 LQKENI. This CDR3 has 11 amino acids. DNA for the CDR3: TGTGCCAGCCCTCCGGGACAGTCGCCCAACTTC. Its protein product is CASPPGQSPNF.

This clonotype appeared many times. The CDR3 region is CAISEDTGPHTDTQYF. For the CDR3, the DNA is TGTGCCATCAGTGAGGACACGGGACCACACACAGATACGCAGTATTTT. V gene TRBV10-3 combines with J gene TRBJ2-3, with D possibly being TRBD1 or TRBD2 (5 bases each). CDR1 is ENHRY and CDR2 is SYGVKD in the germline V gene. Trimming removed 2 bases at V and 2 bases at J, with 14 bases between. CDR3 size: 16 residues.

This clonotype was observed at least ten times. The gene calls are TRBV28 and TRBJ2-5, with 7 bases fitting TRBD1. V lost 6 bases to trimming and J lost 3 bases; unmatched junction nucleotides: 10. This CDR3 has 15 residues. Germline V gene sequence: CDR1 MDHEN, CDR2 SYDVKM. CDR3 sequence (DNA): TGTGCCAGCAGATTCACCGGGACAGAGAAAGAGACCCAGTACTTC. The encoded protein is CASRFTGTEKETQYF.

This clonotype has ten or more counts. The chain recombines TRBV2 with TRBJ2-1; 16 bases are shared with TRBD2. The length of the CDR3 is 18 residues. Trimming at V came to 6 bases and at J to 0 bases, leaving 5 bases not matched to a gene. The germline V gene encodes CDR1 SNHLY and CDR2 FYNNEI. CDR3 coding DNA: TGTGCCAGCAGAACCGGGACTAGCGGGAGGGCCTCCTACAATGAGCAGTTCTTC. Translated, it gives CASRTGTSGRASYNEQFF.

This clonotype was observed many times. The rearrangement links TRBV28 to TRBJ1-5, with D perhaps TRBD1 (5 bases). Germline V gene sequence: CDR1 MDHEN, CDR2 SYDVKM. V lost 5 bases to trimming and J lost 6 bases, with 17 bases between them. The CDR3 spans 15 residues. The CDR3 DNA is TGTGCCAGCAGTCGTACCACAGGCTTCGGTCAGCCCCAGCATTTT. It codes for CASSRTTGFGQPQHF.

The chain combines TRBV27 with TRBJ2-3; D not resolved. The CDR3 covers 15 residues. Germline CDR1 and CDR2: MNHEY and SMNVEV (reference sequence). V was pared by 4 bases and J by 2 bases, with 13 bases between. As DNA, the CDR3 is TGTGCCAGCAGTTCGACAAATTACCTCACAGATACGCAGTATTTT. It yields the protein CASSSTNYLTDTQYF.

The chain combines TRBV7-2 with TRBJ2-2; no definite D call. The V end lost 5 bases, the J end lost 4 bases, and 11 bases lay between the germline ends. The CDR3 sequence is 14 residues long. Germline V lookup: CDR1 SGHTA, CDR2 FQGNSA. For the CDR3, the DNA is TGTGCCAGCAGCCCAGTTATCCGCACCGGGGAGCTGTTTTTT. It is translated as CASSPVIRTGELFF.

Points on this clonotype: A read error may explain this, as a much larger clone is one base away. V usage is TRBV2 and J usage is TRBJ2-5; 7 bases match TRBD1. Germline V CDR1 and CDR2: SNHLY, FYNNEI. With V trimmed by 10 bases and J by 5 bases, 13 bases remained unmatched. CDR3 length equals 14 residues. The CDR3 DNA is TGTGCCAACAGCCCGACAGGGATGAAGGAGACCCAGTACTTC. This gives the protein CANSPTGMKETQYF.

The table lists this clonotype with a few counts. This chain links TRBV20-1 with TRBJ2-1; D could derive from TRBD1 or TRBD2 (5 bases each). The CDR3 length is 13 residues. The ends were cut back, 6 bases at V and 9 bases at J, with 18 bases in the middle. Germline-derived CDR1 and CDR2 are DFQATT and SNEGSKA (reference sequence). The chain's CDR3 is CSALGREGSEQFF. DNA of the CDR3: TGCAGTGCCCTGGGACGGGAAGGGAGTGAGCAGTTCTTC.

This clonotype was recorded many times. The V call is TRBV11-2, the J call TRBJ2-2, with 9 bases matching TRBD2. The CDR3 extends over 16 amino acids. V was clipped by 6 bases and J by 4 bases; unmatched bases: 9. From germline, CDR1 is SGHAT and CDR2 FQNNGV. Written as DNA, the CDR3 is TGTGCCAGCAGTAGCCTAGCGGGAAGGTTCACCGGGGAGCTGTTTTTT. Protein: CASSSLAGRFTGELFF.

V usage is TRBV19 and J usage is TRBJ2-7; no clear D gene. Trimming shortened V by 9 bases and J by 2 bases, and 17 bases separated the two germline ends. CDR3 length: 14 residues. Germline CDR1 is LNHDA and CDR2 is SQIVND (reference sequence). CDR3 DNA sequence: TGTGCCAGGGCTCTTCGAGAAACTCCCTACGAGCAGTACTTC. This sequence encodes CARALRETPYEQYF.

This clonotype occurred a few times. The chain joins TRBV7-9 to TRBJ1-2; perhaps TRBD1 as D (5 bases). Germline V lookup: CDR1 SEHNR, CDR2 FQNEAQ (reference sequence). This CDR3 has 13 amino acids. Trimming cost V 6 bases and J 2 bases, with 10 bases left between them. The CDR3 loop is CASRQGDNYGYTF. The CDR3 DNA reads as TGTGCCAGCAGGCAGGGAGACAACTATGGCTACACCTTC.

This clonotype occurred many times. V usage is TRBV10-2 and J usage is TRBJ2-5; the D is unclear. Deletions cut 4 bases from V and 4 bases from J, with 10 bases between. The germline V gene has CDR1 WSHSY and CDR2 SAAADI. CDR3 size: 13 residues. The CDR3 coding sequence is TGCGCCAGCAGTGCTAGTGGCACAGAGACCCAGTACTTC. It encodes CASSASGTETQYF.

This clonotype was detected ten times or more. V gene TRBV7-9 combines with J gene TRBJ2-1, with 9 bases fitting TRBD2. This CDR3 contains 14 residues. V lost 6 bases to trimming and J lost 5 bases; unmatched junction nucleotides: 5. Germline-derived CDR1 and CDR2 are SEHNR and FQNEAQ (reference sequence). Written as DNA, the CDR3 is TGTGCCAGCAGTCAACTAGCGGGTCACAATGAGCAGTTCTTC. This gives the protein CASSQLAGHNEQFF.

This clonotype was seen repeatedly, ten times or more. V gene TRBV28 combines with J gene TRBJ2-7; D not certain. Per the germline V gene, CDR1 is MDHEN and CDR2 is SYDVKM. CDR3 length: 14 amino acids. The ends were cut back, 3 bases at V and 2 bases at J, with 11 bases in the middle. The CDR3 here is CASSFYGPPYEQYF. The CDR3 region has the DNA TGTGCCAGCAGTTTCTACGGTCCCCCCTACGAGCAGTACTTC.

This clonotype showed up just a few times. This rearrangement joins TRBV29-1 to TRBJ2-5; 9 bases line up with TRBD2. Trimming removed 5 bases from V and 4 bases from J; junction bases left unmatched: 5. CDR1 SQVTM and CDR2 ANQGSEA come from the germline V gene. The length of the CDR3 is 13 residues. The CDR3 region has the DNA TGCAGCGTTACCTTAGCGGGAGTAGAGACCCAGTACTTC. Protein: CSVTLAGVETQYF.

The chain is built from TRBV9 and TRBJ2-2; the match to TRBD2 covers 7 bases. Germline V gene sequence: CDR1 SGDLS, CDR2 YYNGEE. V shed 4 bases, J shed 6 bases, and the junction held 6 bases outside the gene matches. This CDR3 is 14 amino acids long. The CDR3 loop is CASSPPSGAGELFF. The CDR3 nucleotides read TGTGCCAGCAGCCCACCTAGCGGCGCCGGGGAGCTGTTTTTT.

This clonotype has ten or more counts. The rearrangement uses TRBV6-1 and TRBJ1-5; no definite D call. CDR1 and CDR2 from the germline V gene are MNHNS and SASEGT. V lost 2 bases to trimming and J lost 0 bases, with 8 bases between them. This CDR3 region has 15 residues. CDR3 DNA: TGTGCCAGCAGTGAATACTCGTATAGCAATCAGCCCCAGCATTTT. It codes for CASSEYSYSNQPQHF.

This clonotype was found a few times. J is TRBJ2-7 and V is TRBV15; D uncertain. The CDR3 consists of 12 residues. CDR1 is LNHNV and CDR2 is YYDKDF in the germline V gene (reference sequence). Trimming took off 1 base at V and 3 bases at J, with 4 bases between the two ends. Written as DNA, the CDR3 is TGTGCCACCAGCAGAGTGGGCTACGAGCAGTACTTC. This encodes CATSRVGYEQYF.

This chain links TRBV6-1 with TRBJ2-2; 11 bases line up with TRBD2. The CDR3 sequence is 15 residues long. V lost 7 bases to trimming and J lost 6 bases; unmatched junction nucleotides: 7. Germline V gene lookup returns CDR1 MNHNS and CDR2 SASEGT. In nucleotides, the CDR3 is TGTGCCAGCAAACCTAGCGGGAGGTACGCCGGGGAGCTGTTTTTT. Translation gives CASKPSGRYAGELFF.

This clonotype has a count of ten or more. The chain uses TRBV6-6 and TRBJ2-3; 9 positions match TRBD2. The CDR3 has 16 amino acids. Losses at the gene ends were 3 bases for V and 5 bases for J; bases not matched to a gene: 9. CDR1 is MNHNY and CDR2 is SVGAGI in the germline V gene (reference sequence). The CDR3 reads CASSYSAGGAEDTQYF. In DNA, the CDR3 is TGTGCCAGCAGTTATAGTGCGGGAGGGGCTGAAGATACGCAGTATTTT.

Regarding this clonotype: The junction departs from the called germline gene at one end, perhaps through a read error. CDR3 DNA: TGTGTCAGCAGCTTAGCGGGGGCGGGAGTTCTGGGAGCCCAGTACTTC. The encoded protein is CVSSLAGAGVLGAQYF. The chain joins TRBV7-2 to TRBJ2-5; 9 bases fit TRBD2. The germline V gene has CDR1 SGHTA and CDR2 FQGNSA. This CDR3 region has 16 residues. Using reference TRBV7-2 and TRBJ2-5 for the parts outside the CDR3, the full variable domain is GAGVSQSPSNKVTEKGKDVELRCDPISGHTALYWYRQSLGQGLEFLIYFQGNSAPDKSGLPSDRFSAERTGGSVSTLTIQRTQQEDSAVYLCVSSLAGAGVLGAQYFGPGTRLLVL.

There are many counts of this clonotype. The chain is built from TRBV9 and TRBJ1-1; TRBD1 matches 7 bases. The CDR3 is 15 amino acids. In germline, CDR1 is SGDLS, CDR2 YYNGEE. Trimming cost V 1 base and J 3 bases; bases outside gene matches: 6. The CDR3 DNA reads TGTGCCAGCAGCGTAAACGCGGGACAGTACACTGAAGCTTTCTTT. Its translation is CASSVNAGQYTEAFF.

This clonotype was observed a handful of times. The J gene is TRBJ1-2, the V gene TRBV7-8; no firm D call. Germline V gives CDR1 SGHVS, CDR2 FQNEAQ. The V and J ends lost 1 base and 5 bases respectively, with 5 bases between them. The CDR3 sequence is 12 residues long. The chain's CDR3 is CASSLEGYGYTF. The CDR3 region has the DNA TGTGCCAGCAGCTTAGAAGGGTATGGCTACACCTTC. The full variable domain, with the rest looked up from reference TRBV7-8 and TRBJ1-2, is GAGVSQSPRYKVAKRGQDVALRCDPISGHVSLFWYQQALGQGPEFLTYFQNEAQLDKSGLPSDRFFAERPEGSVSTLKIQRTQQEDSAVYLCASSLEGYGYTFGSGTRLTVV.

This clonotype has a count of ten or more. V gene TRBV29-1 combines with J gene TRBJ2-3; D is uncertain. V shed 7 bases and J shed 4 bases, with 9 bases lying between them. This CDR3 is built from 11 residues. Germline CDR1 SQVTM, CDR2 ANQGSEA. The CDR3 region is CSAVGADTQYF. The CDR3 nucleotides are TGCAGCGCCGTTGGGGCAGATACGCAGTATTTT.